These T cell receptor beta chains were read from a single sample in a study of T cell responses to AZD1222 COVID-19 vaccine. Clones were read by immunoSEQ multiplex PCR, and TCRdb kept only the in-frame ones, dropping some. Here the sample spans under 150,000 clones, roughly 90% being singletons. The sample here was peripheral blood, taken on day 0 of AZD1222 vaccination. Receptors originate from an adult in good health. CDR3s include the opening cysteine and the closing phenylalanine or tryptophan. A D gene is named only where the DNA matches it firmly. Not every row has a clone size; where given, it reads once, few, many or a size class.

j_call clone_size d_call v_call cdr3_nt cdr3_aa
TRBJ1-2 NA NA TRBV10-3 TGTGCCATCAAAGGGTTGGGGTATTCCGGCTATGGCTACACCTTC CAIKGLGYSGYGYTF
TRBJ2-3 NA NA TRBV4-1 TGCGCCAGCAGCTCCACAGATACGCAGTATTTT CASSSTDTQYF
TRBJ2-2 NA NA TRBV4-3 TGCGCCAGCAGCCGGGCCAATGCGCCCACGTTCGGGGAGCTGTTTTTT CASSRANAPTFGELFF
TRBJ2-2 once NA TRBV7-3 TGTGCCAGCAGCTTAACGTCACCCCCGAACACCGGGGAGCTGTTTTTT CASSLTSPPNTGELFF
TRBJ1-2 NA NA TRBV7-9 TGTGCCAGCAGCTTCAGTCTCCATGGCTACACCTTC CASSFSLHGYTF
TRBJ1-4 NA NA TRBV5-1 TGCGCCAGCAGCTTGGCCTTCGGGACTGGGGAAAATGAAAAACTGTTTTTT CASSLAFGTGENEKLFF
TRBJ1-3 NA NA TRBV7-9 TGTGCCAGCAGCCCCAGGGAACTCGTCTCTGGAAACACCATATATTTT CASSPRELVSGNTIYF
TRBJ1-2 NA TRBD1 TRBV10-2 TGCGCCAGCAAAGAGGGACAGTACCATGGCTACACCTTC CASKEGQYHGYTF
TRBJ2-2 NA NA TRBV30 TGTGCCTGGAGTTGGACCACCGGGGAGCTGTTTTTT CAWSWTTGELFF
TRBJ2-2 NA NA TRBV3-1/TRBV3-2 TGTGCCAGCAGCCAAGCGGGCGGGCCCAGGACCGGGGAGCTGTTTTTT CASSQAGGPRTGELFF
TRBJ2-3 NA NA TRBV4-1 TGCGCCAGCAGCCAAGAACGATACGCCGACTGGGGGCGAGATACGCAGTATTTT CASSQERYADWGRDTQYF
TRBJ1-2 NA TRBD1 TRBV30 TGTGCCTGGAGGGACAGGGGTAACGATGCCTTC CAWRDRGNDAF
TRBJ1-1 NA NA TRBV5-4 TGTGCCAGCAGCTTGATGGGGACCTACATGAACACTGAAGCTTTCTTT CASSLMGTYMNTEAFF
TRBJ1-1 NA NA TRBV6-5 TGTGCCAGCAGTTACCTCGGGAACACTGAAGCTTTCTTT CASSYLGNTEAFF
TRBJ2-1 NA NA TRBV5-1 TGCGCCAGCAGCTTGGGACTAGAGGGGAATGAGCAGTTCTTC CASSLGLEGNEQFF
TRBJ1-1 NA TRBD1 TRBV14 TGTGCCAGCAGCCAAGAGGGACAGGGACAAACTGAAGCTTTCTTT CASSQEGQGQTEAFF
TRBJ2-7 NA NA TRBV21-1 TGTGCCAGCAGCAATTCGGTGCAGTACTTC CASSNSVQYF
TRBJ1-5 NA NA TRBV2 TGTGCCAGCGGGGACCGAAGGAATCAGCCCCAGCATTTT CASGDRRNQPQHF
TRBJ2-3 NA NA TRBV6-4 TGTGCCAGCAGTGATTCGGGCCTAGGGCGGGGGCACGTCGGCCCGGATACGCAGTATTTT CASSDSGLGRGHVGPDTQYF
TRBJ2-7 NA NA TRBV11-2 TGTGCCAGCAGCGCCGCCAGGGCCTACGAGCAGTACTTC CASSAARAYEQYF
TRBJ2-2 few NA TRBV29-1 TGCAGCGTTGAACCCCAGGACCGTAACACCGGGGAGCTGTTTTTT CSVEPQDRNTGELFF
TRBJ1-1 NA TRBD1 TRBV3-1/TRBV3-2 TGTGCCAGCAGCCAGTTCCCAGGGGGCACTGAAGCTTTCTTT CASSQFPGGTEAFF
TRBJ1-2 NA NA TRBV7-2 TGTGCCAGCAGCTTAGGCGGGCTAAGAGGATATGGCTACACCTTC CASSLGGLRGYGYTF
TRBJ1-2 NA NA TRBV21-1 TGTGCCAGCAGCGGCCTCGGGGTGGCCTATGGCTACACCTTC CASSGLGVAYGYTF
TRBJ1-1 NA NA TRBV6-2/TRBV6-3 TGTGCCAGCAGTTATGAGGGGACTGAAGCTTTCTTT CASSYEGTEAFF
TRBJ1-1 NA TRBD1 TRBV7-9 TGTGCCAGCAGTAGGGGGCTCACTGAAGCTTTCTTT CASSRGLTEAFF
TRBJ2-7 NA NA TRBV25-1 TGTGCCAGACCGTTCCCCGGGGGGCGTGGGGGCTACGAGCAGTACTTC CARPFPGGRGGYEQYF
TRBJ2-1 NA TRBD1 TRBV5-4 TGTGCCAGCAGCGCCCCGGGACAGGGCGATGAGCAGTTCTTC CASSAPGQGDEQFF
TRBJ2-1 once TRBD1 TRBV28 TGTGCCAGCAGTTTATGGGCAGGGGGAACCGGAGCCGATGAGCAGTTCTTC CASSLWAGGTGADEQFF
TRBJ2-1 NA TRBD2 TRBV5-8 TGTGCCAGCAGCTTGAGGAGGAGTAGCGGGAGAACAAGTGAGCAGTTCTTC CASSLRRSSGRTSEQFF
TRBJ1-2 NA TRBD1 TRBV3-1/TRBV3-2 TGTGCCAGCAGCCAGTCTACAGGGGACCGGGATGGCTACACCTTC CASSQSTGDRDGYTF
TRBJ1-6 NA NA TRBV18 TGTGCCAGCTCACCTATGTTTACCTCCTCCTATAATTCACCCCTCCACTTT CASSPMFTSSYNSPLHF
TRBJ1-1 NA NA TRBV30 TGTGCCTGGAGTGCGACGGCCATGAACACTGAAGCTTTCTTT CAWSATAMNTEAFF
TRBJ2-5 NA NA TRBV5-4 TGTGCCAGCAGCTTCCAAGAGACCCAGTACTTC CASSFQETQYF
TRBJ1-3 NA TRBD1 TRBV5-1 TGCGCCAGCAGCGCCGGGACAGTTCTCTCTGGAAACACCATATATTTT CASSAGTVLSGNTIYF
TRBJ2-7 NA TRBD2 TRBV9 TGTGCCAGCAGCGGCGGACTAGCGGGAGCCTACGAGCAGTACTTC CASSGGLAGAYEQYF
TRBJ2-1 NA NA TRBV6-5 TGTGGGACTGGGCTGAATTACAATGAGCAGTTCTTC CGTGLNYNEQFF
TRBJ1-4 NA TRBD1 TRBV15 TGTGCCACCAGCTGGGACAGGGGGAAAGAAAAACTGTTTTTT CATSWDRGKEKLFF
TRBJ2-3 NA NA TRBV16 TGTGCCAGCAGCCAATCGTACCGCACAGATACGCAGTATTTT CASSQSYRTDTQYF
TRBJ2-2 NA TRBD1 TRBV10-3 TGTGCCACGAGAACAGGGGGTAACACCGGGGAGCTGTTTTTT CATRTGGNTGELFF
TRBJ1-3 NA NA TRBV19 TGTGCCAGTAGTATAGGACAGCTAAGAAACACCATATATTTT CASSIGQLRNTIYF
TRBJ2-2 few NA TRBV9 TGTGCCAGCACCGCTCGACCTTGGGAGCTGTTTTTT CASTARPWELFF
TRBJ1-5 NA NA TRBV5-1 TGCGCCAGATGGACCCGGGACAACTTTTGCGCAGGGCATTTT CARWTRDNFCAGHF
TRBJ1-5 NA NA TRBV19 TGTGCCAGTAGTACGGACGGTAGCAATCAGCCCCAGCATTTT CASSTDGSNQPQHF
TRBJ2-2 NA NA TRBV9 TGTGCCAGCAACGCTAGAGGGACGAACACCGGGGAGCTGTTTTTT CASNARGTNTGELFF
TRBJ1-5 NA TRBD1 TRBV5-5 TGTGCCAGCAGCTATGGGGACAGGGGGAGGGGGCAGCCCCAGCATTTT CASSYGDRGRGQPQHF
TRBJ2-1 NA NA TRBV7-7 TGTGCTAGCAGCTTAGTGGATCGCTTCAGCTCCTACAATGAGCAGTTCTTC CASSLVDRFSSYNEQFF
TRBJ1-5 NA TRBD1 TRBV24-1 TGTGCCACCAGTGACCAGGGAGGGGGCAGCGGACAGCCCCAGCATTTT CATSDQGGGSGQPQHF
TRBJ2-3 NA TRBD2 TRBV7-9 TGTGCCAGCCTCCCGGGGATGGGGGGGGTCACAGATACGCAGTATTTT CASLPGMGGVTDTQYF
TRBJ1-2 NA NA TRBV30 TGTGCCTGGAGTGTACTCCCAGGCGGAATTTCCTATGGCTACACCTTC CAWSVLPGGISYGYTF
TRBJ1-4 NA TRBD1 TRBV5-8 TGTGCCAGCAGTCATGGGCAGGGGGAGGCTAATGAAAAACTGTTTTTT CASSHGQGEANEKLFF
TRBJ1-2 NA NA TRBV10-3 TGTGCCATCAGTGGGGCCTGGGGTAAGGGCCGGGACTATGGCTACACCTTC CAISGAWGKGRDYGYTF
TRBJ1-3 NA NA TRBV7-7 TGTGCTAGCAGCTTAGGCCGGACGGAGGGAAACACCATATATTTT CASSLGRTEGNTIYF